These T cell receptor beta chains were read from a single sample in a study of shared clonotypes between healthy human individuals. This table comes from immunoSEQ multiplex PCR, and its TCRdb copy is limited to in-frame clones, with some not included. This sample has nearly 2 million clones, with about 94% found just once. Sequenced input: naive CD8+ T cells sorted from blood. The source is a man in his late teens or twenties in good health. CDR3s include the opening cysteine and the closing phenylalanine or tryptophan. D genes are given only for firm matches. Only some rows state a clone size, as once, few, many or a class for expanded clones.

NA,TRBV28,TRBD2,15,TRBJ2-7,TGTGCCAGCAGTGGACTAGCGGGGATTGCCTACGAGCAGTACTTC,CASSGLAGIAYEQYF
few,TRBV7-9,NA,14,TRBJ1-5,TGTGCCAGCAGCGAACCGGGTCCTCTCCAGCCCCAGCATTTT,CASSEPGPLQPQHF
once,TRBV27,NA,11,TRBJ2-7,TGTGCCAGCAGGGGGGGTCCGGAGCAGTACTTC,CASRGGPEQYF
NA,TRBV5-1,NA,15,TRBJ2-3,TGCGCCAGCAGCTTGGCCACCTCCCTTGGAGATACGCAGTATTTT,CASSLATSLGDTQYF
NA,TRBV4-2,NA,16,TRBJ2-1,TGTGCCAGCAGCCAAGAAGTTTGGGTAGGGGGCAATGAGCAGTTCTTC,CASSQEVWVGGNEQFF
NA,TRBV19,TRBD1,12,TRBJ1-5,TGTGCCAGTAAGACAGGGGGTCAGCCCCAGCATTTT,CASKTGGQPQHF
NA,TRBV13,TRBD2,15,TRBJ2-3,TGTGCCAGCAGCCTAGCGGGAGGGTTATCAGATACGCAGTATTTT,CASSLAGGLSDTQYF
NA,TRBV4-3,TRBD1,14,TRBJ1-2,TGCGCCAGCAGCCAAGAGGAGGGGGCGGAAGGCTACACCTTC,CASSQEEGAEGYTF
NA,TRBV20-1,NA,11,TRBJ1-2,TGCAGTGCTAGAGATCAGGGCCTTTCCACCTTC,CSARDQGLSTF
NA,TRBV27,TRBD1,15,TRBJ2-7,TGTGCCAGCAGTTTCGTCGGGACAGGCCACCACGAGCAGTACTTC,CASSFVGTGHHEQYF
NA,TRBV9,TRBD2,17,TRBJ2-2,TGTGCCAGCAGCGTGAAGGGGGATAGCGGGATAACCGGGGAGCTGTTTTTT,CASSVKGDSGITGELFF
once,TRBV13,TRBD2,13,TRBJ2-7,TGTGCCAGCACAACTAGCGGGAGATACGAGCAGTACTTC,CASTTSGRYEQYF
NA,TRBV7-9,TRBD2,18,TRBJ2-3,TGTGCCAGCAGCTCCAAACGGGGAAAGCGGGAAGGGACAGATACGCAGTATTTT,CASSSKRGKREGTDTQYF
NA,TRBV28,NA,15,TRBJ2-7,TGTGCCAGCACCCTTAGGGGTTTCCTCTCCTACGAGCAGTACTTC,CASTLRGFLSYEQYF
NA,TRBV18,TRBD1,16,TRBJ2-7,TGTGCCAGCTCAGACGGCCGGACAGGGAAGGGCTACGAGCAGTACTTC,CASSDGRTGKGYEQYF
NA,TRBV28,NA,14,TRBJ1-3,TGTGCCAGCAGTTTAAAGGGGTCTGGAAACACCATATATTTT,CASSLKGSGNTIYF
NA,TRBV6-5,TRBD1,16,TRBJ2-5,TGTGCCAGCAGTTATGGGACAGGGGGCGGATTGGAGACCCAGTACTTC,CASSYGTGGGLETQYF
NA,TRBV11-2,TRBD2,15,TRBJ2-7,TGTGCCAGCAGCTTAGAAGATAGCGGGCTCTACGAGCAGTACTTC,CASSLEDSGLYEQYF
NA,TRBV28,NA,15,TRBJ1-1,TGTGCCAGCAGTTTTCGAGGGCTCGGAATCGGTGAAGCTTTCTTT,CASSFRGLGIGEAFF
NA,TRBV9,TRBD2,15,TRBJ2-1,TGTGCCAGCAGCGTGGGGACTATGATGCGCAATGAGCAGTTCTTC,CASSVGTMMRNEQFF
NA,TRBV29-1,TRBD2,12,TRBJ2-1,TGCAGCTTTAAGGGACTAGCGGTAGAGCAGTTCTTC,CSFKGLAVEQFF
NA,TRBV11-2,TRBD1,15,TRBJ2-1,TGTGCCAGCAGCTTAGGGCCAGGGGGCAGCTATGAGCAGTTCTTC,CASSLGPGGSYEQFF
NA,TRBV13,TRBD2,15,TRBJ2-1,TGTGCCAGCAGCTCCAATAGCGGGGGTGTCAATGAGCAGTTCTTC,CASSSNSGGVNEQFF
NA,TRBV5-6,NA,13,TRBJ2-7,TGTGCCAGCAGCTTACGGGGTTCAAGGGAGCAGTACTTC,CASSLRGSREQYF
NA,TRBV7-9,TRBD1,14,TRBJ2-1,TGTGCCAGCAGCCTAACGGACAGGGTCGATGAGCAGTTCTTC,CASSLTDRVDEQFF
NA,TRBV7-3,TRBD2,14,TRBJ2-1,TGTGCCAGCAGCCTTAGCGGGGGCCTAAATGAGCAGTTCTTC,CASSLSGGLNEQFF
NA,TRBV4-3,TRBD2,14,TRBJ2-7,TGCGCCAGCAGCCAAGGCGGGAGATTCTACGAGCAGTACTTC,CASSQGGRFYEQYF
NA,TRBV5-4,NA,12,TRBJ2-7,TGTGCCAGCAGCTTGAGGTTGGCTGAGCAGTACTTC,CASSLRLAEQYF
NA,TRBV7-7,TRBD1,15,TRBJ2-1,TGTGCTAGCAGCCCCGGGACAGGGGCCTACAATGAGCAGTTCTTC,CASSPGTGAYNEQFF
NA,TRBV5-6,NA,14,TRBJ2-1,TGTGCCAGCAGCCCGGGGGCAGGTATAAATGAGCAGTTCTTC,CASSPGAGINEQFF
NA,TRBV10-3,NA,14,TRBJ2-2,TGTGCCATCAGTGAGGACATTTCGGTCGGGGAGCTGTTTTTT,CAISEDISVGELFF
NA,TRBV7-9,TRBD2,15,TRBJ2-3,TGTGCCAGCATGCACGGGCTAGCGGGGGCAGATACGCAGTATTTT,CASMHGLAGADTQYF
NA,TRBV7-9,TRBD2,14,TRBJ2-5,TGTGCCAGCAGCTTAGCGAGCGGGGAAGAGACCCAGTACTTC,CASSLASGEETQYF
NA,TRBV10-3,NA,17,TRBJ1-4,TGTGCCATCAGTGAGTCTATGGCACCTACAACTAATGAAAAACTGTTTTTT,CAISESMAPTTNEKLFF
NA,TRBV6-5,NA,11,TRBJ2-1,TGTGCCAGCATAGAGGGGCCTGAGCAGTTCTTC,CASIEGPEQFF
NA,TRBV10-2,TRBD1,12,TRBJ2-7,TGCGCCAGCAGCTGGGACAGCGGCGAGCAGTACTTC,CASSWDSGEQYF
NA,TRBV5-4,TRBD1,15,TRBJ2-5,TGTGCCAGCAGCTTCCAGGGGGCTGAGCAAGAGACCCAGTACTTC,CASSFQGAEQETQYF
NA,TRBV7-8,NA,15,TRBJ1-2,TGTGCCAGCAGCAAACGTCGGGGGGCGGACTATGGCTACACCTTC,CASSKRRGADYGYTF
NA,TRBV2,NA,15,TRBJ2-3,TGTGCCAGCAGTGAAGGAGTAGTTCGGACAGATACGCAGTATTTT,CASSEGVVRTDTQYF
NA,TRBV11-2,TRBD2,14,TRBJ2-7,TGTGCCAGCAGCATCACGGGAGGGCCCTACGAGCAGTACTTC,CASSITGGPYEQYF
NA,TRBV9,TRBD1,18,TRBJ2-3,TGTGCCAGCAGCGTAAACCGGGACAGGGTATCAAGCACAGATACGCAGTATTTT,CASSVNRDRVSSTDTQYF
NA,TRBV6-5,NA,13,TRBJ2-7,TGTGCCAGCAGTTATGGGGCCGGGAACGAGCAGTACTTC,CASSYGAGNEQYF
NA,TRBV27,NA,13,TRBJ2-7,TGTGCCAGCAGTTCAATACCGCTCTACGAGCAGTACTTC,CASSSIPLYEQYF
once,TRBV7-9,TRBD1,13,TRBJ2-7,TGTGCCAGCAGCACTGGACAGGGGGCCTTTACGACCTTC,CASSTGQGAFTTF
NA,TRBV6-5,TRBD1,14,TRBJ1-2,TGTGCCAGCAGCCTCGGGACAGGGCACTATGGCTACACCTTC,CASSLGTGHYGYTF
once,TRBV6-5,NA,14,TRBJ1-1,TGTGCCAGCACCCCTATCAGGGGATCCCCTGAAGCTTTCTTT,CASTPIRGSPEAFF
NA,TRBV28,TRBD2,15,TRBJ2-7,TGTGCCAGCAGTTTAAGTCGGGACTACTCCTACGAGCAGTACTTC,CASSLSRDYSYEQYF
NA,TRBV6-6,NA,13,TRBJ2-3,TGTGCCAGCGGGCCCATACGCACAGATACGCAGTATTTT,CASGPIRTDTQYF
once,TRBV5-4,NA,16,TRBJ2-7,TGTGCCAGCAGCTCAGCCCCGGGCGGCTTCAACTACGAGCAGTACTTC,CASSSAPGGFNYEQYF
NA,TRBV11-3,TRBD1,16,TRBJ2-1,TGTGCCAGCAGCTCGAGACAGGGGGGCACCTACAATGAGCAGTTCTTC,CASSSRQGGTYNEQFF
NA,TRBV6-5,TRBD2,15,TRBJ2-5,TGTGCCAGCAGTTACTGGGAGGGAAACCAAGAGACCCAGTACTTC,CASSYWEGNQETQYF
NA,TRBV5-6,NA,14,TRBJ1-3,TGTGCCAGCAGCTTGGGGGGCTCTGGAAACACCATATATTTT,CASSLGGSGNTIYF
NA,TRBV7-6,NA,19,TRBJ2-1,TGTGCCAGCAGCACGTATATACCACAAGGGCAGGGTGGCTACAATGAGCAGTTCTTC,CASSTYIPQGQGGYNEQFF
NA,TRBV6-1,NA,15,TRBJ2-7,TGTGCCAGCAGTGAATACCAGGGTAGCTCCTACGAGCAGTACTTC,CASSEYQGSSYEQYF
NA,TRBV9,NA,13,TRBJ2-7,TGTGCCAGCAGCGCAACATCACGGGGCGAGCAGTACTTC,CASSATSRGEQYF
NA,TRBV13,NA,14,TRBJ2-5,TGTGCCAGCAGCTTTGGGGCCGAACAAGAGACCCAGTACTTC,CASSFGAEQETQYF
NA,TRBV11-2,TRBD1,15,TRBJ2-2,TGTGCCAGCAGCGACGGACAGGGAGGCACCGGGGAGCTGTTTTTT,CASSDGQGGTGELFF
NA,TRBV6-6,NA,14,TRBJ2-7,TGTGCCAGCAGTTACAATGCCAGACCCTACGAGCAGTACTTC,CASSYNARPYEQYF